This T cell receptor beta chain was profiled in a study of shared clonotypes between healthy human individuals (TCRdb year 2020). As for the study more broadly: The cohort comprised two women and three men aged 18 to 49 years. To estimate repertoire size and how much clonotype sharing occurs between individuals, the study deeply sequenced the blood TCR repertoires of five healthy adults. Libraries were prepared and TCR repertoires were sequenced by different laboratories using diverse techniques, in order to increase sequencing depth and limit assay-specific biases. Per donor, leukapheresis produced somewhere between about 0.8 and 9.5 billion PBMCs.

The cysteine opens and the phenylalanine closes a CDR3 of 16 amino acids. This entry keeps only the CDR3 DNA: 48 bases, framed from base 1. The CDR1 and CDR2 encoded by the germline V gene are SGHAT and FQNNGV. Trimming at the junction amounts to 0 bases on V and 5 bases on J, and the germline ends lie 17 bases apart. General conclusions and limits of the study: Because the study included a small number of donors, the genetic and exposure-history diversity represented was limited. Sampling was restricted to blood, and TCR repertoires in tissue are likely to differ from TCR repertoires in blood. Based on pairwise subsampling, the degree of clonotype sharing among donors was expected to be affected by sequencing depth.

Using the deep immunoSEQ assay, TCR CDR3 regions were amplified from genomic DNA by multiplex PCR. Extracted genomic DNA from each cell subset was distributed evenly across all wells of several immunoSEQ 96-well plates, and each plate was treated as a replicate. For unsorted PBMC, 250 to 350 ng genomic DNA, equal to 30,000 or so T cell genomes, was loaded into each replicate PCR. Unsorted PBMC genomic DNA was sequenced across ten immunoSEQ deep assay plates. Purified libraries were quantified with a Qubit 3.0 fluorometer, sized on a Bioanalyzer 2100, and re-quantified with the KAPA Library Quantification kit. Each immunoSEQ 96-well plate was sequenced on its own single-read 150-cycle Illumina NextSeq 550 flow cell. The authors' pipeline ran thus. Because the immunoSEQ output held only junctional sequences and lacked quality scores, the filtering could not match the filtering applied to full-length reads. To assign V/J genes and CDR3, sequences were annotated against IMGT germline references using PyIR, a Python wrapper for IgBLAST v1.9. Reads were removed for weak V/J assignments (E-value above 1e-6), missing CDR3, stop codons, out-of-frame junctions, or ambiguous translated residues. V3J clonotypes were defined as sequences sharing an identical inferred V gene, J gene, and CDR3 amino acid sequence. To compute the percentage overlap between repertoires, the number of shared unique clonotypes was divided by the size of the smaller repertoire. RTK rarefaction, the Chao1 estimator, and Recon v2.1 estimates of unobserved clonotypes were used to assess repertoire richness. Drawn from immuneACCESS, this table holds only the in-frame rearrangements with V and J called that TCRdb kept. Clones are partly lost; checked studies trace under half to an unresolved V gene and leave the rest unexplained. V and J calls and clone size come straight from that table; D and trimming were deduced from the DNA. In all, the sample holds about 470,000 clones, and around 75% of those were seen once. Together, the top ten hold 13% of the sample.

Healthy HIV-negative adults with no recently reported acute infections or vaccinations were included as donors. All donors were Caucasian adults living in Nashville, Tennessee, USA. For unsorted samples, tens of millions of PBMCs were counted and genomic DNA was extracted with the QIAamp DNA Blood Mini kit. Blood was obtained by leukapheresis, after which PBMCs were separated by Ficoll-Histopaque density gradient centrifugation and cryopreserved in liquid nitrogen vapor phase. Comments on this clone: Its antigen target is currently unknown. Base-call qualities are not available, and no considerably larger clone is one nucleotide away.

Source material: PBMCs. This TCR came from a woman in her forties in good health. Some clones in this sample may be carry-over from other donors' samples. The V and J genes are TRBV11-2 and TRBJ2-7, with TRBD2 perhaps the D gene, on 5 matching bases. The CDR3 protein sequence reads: CASSLEGVGVLHEQYF. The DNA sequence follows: TGTGCCAGCAGCTTAGAGGGAGTGGGAGTCTTACACGAGCAGTACTTC.